The subject of this entry is one TCR beta chain. Its antigen is unidentified. This sample was included in a study of Tregs in tolerant kidney transplant recipients. Whole-study findings and limits: Tregs expanded with activated donor B cells seemed most donor-specific. No direct test of biological reproducibility was done here.

Thawed PBMCs were FACS-sorted into unstimulated CD4+CD25+CD127- regulatory T cells, CD4+CD25- non-regulatory cells, CD4 and CD8 cells. The CDR3 runs 14 residues. V shed 4 bases and J shed 3 bases, with 11 bases lying between them. Germline assignment: CDR1 SGHAT and CDR2 FQNNGV. Some clones are missing from TCRdb's copy, which holds only in-frame ones; the method was immunoSEQ multiplex PCR. This sample has roughly 250,000 clones, with around 82% found just once. The sample consisted of CD4+ T cells from blood. The gene calls are TRBV11-2 and TRBJ2-3; D tentatively fits TRBD1 or TRBD2 (5 bases each). This TCR came from a human donor in good health. CDR3 bases: TGTGCCAGCAGCTCCGGCGAGGGGACAGATACGCAGTATTTT. Its translation: CASSSGEGTDTQYF.